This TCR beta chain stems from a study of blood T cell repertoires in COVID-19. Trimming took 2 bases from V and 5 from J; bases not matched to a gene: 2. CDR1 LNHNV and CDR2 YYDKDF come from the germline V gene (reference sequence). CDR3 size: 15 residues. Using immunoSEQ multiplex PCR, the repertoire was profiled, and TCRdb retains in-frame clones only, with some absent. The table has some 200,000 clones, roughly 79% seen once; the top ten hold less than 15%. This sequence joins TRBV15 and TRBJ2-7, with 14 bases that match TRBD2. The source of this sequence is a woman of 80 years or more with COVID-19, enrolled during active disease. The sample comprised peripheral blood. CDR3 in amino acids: CATSRKGLAGDEQYF. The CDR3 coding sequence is TGTGCCACCAGCAGAAAGGGACTAGCGGGAGACGAGCAGTACTTC.